The source of this T cell receptor beta chain is a study of cytomegalovirus exposure and HLA in healthy donors. Study-wide points: In vitro assays verified that a few CMV-associated chains recognized CMV antigens specifically.

Germline CDR1 is SGDLS and CDR2 is YYNGEE. CDR3 size: 15 residues. The V gene end was trimmed by 4 bases and the J gene end by 5 bases; junction bases not matched to a gene: 5. The PCR was carried out with 60 Vbeta primers and 13 Jbeta primers. Sequencing used immunoSEQ multiplex PCR; TCRdb keeps in-frame clones, though not all of them. The repertoire table contains 60,000 to 70,000 clones. In regard to this clone: The antigen remains undetermined.

This chain connects TRBV9 to TRBJ1-4; 10 bases are shared with TRBD1. The sequenced material came from PBMCs. This receptor was taken from a man younger than 40 in good health and CMV-seropositive. The CDR3 region is CASSPWTGGNEKLFF. CDR3 DNA sequence: TGTGCCAGCAGCCCATGGACAGGGGGAAATGAAAAACTGTTTTTT.